Listed below are T cell receptor beta chains from one sample, sequenced in a study of beta chain features in type 1 diabetes. Here immunoSEQ multiplex PCR was the method, and the copy in TCRdb shows in-frame clones only, minus some. Seen here are roughly 330,000 clones, approximately 10% observed once, and the top ten hold roughly 0.016%. The material sequenced was naive CD4+ T cells from blood. The source is a woman in her twenties or thirties in good health. CDR3s include the opening cysteine and the closing phenylalanine or tryptophan. A D gene is named only where the DNA matches it firmly. Some rows have no size entry. The others give once, few or many, or a class for an expanded clone.

TRBJ2-2	few	NA	TRBV6-5	CASSLTDSNTGELFF	TGTGCCAGCAGTTTGACGGACAGTAACACCGGGGAGCTGTTTTTT
TRBJ2-7	NA	NA	TRBV23-1	CASSQSPLFGRSSYEQYF	TGCGCCAGCAGTCAATCACCCCTTTTCGGGAGAAGCTCCTACGAGCAGTACTTC
TRBJ2-5	few	NA	TRBV5-1	CASSLSSVEETQYF	TGCGCCAGCAGCTTGTCGTCAGTCGAAGAGACCCAGTACTTC
TRBJ1-5	NA	NA	TRBV28	CASRVQGNQPQHF	TGTGCCAGCAGGGTTCAGGGCAATCAGCCCCAGCATTTT
TRBJ2-7	NA	NA	TRBV5-1	CASSFVPPSEGYEQYF	TGCGCCAGCAGCTTTGTGCCGCCTAGCGAAGGTTACGAGCAGTACTTC
TRBJ2-7	few	NA	TRBV19	CASSRGRYEQYF	TGTGCCAGTAGTCGGGGAAGGTACGAGCAGTACTTC
TRBJ2-1	few	NA	TRBV27	CASSLATVLNNEQFF	TGTGCCAGCAGTTTAGCGACAGTTCTCAACAATGAGCAGTTCTTC
TRBJ1-2	few	TRBD1	TRBV18	CASSPYMKGASANYGYTF	TGTGCCAGCTCACCCTACATGAAGGGGGCATCAGCTAACTATGGCTACACCTTC
TRBJ2-1	few	TRBD2	TRBV2	CASSVRPPLAGGVNEQFF	TGTGCCAGCAGTGTAAGGCCGCCACTAGCGGGAGGTGTCAATGAGCAGTTCTTC
TRBJ2-7	NA	TRBD2	TRBV7-2	CASSLTSAPAEQYF	TGTGCCAGCAGCCTGACTAGCGCACCTGCGGAGCAGTACTTC
TRBJ2-7	NA	TRBD1	TRBV6-5	CASRRGQGSYEQYF	TGTGCCTCAAGGCGGGGACAGGGCTCCTACGAGCAGTACTTC
TRBJ2-3	few	NA	TRBV15	CATSRDLGAYVADTQYF	TGTGCCACCAGCAGAGATCTGGGCGCCTATGTTGCAGATACGCAGTATTTT
TRBJ2-3	few	TRBD2	TRBV4-3	CASSHLGGRGTDTQYF	TGCGCCAGCAGCCACCTGGGGGGGAGGGGCACAGATACGCAGTATTTT
TRBJ1-5	few	NA	TRBV30	CAWSLSAGQPQHF	TGTGCCTGGAGTCTTAGTGCGGGTCAGCCCCAGCATTTT
TRBJ2-2	NA	TRBD1	TRBV5-1	CASSGTGNTGELFF	TGCGCCAGCAGCGGGACAGGGAACACCGGGGAGCTGTTTTTT
TRBJ2-5	NA	TRBD1	TRBV4-3	CASSRGQGEGETQYF	TGCGCCAGCAGCCGTGGACAGGGCGAGGGAGAGACCCAGTACTTC
TRBJ1-1	NA	TRBD1	TRBV9	CASSVGQGDTEAFF	TGTGCCAGCAGCGTAGGGCAGGGGGACACTGAAGCTTTCTTT
TRBJ2-3	NA	TRBD2	TRBV11-2	CASSLGLATDTQYF	TGTGCCAGCAGCTTAGGACTAGCAACAGATACGCAGTATTTT
TRBJ2-1	few	NA	TRBV28	CASRGGGTSYNEQFF	TGTGCCAGCAGGGGAGGGGGTACGTCCTACAATGAGCAGTTCTTC
TRBJ2-1	NA	TRBD2	TRBV6-5	CASSSGTTLYNEQFF	TGTGCCAGCAGTTCCGGGACTACACTTTACAATGAGCAGTTCTTC
TRBJ2-1	NA	TRBD2	TRBV5-6	CASSLRLAGSNEQFF	TGTGCCAGCAGCTTGAGACTAGCGGGAAGCAATGAGCAGTTCTTC
TRBJ2-2	NA	NA	TRBV7-2	CASSLSRSRLANTGELFF	TGTGCCAGCAGCTTGTCCCGAAGTAGACTAGCGAACACCGGGGAGCTGTTTTTT
TRBJ1-5	NA	NA	TRBV30	CAWSEGDGNQPQHF	TGTGCCTGGAGCGAGGGCGACGGCAATCAGCCCCAGCATTTT
TRBJ2-3	few	NA	TRBV9	CASSVDDTRRTDTQYF	TGTGCCAGCAGCGTAGACGACACTAGACGCACAGATACGCAGTATTTT
TRBJ1-1	NA	NA	TRBV6-5	CASRVDISTEAFF	TGTGCCAGCAGAGTGGACATTTCCACTGAAGCTTTCTTT
TRBJ2-1	few	TRBD2	TRBV7-9	CASSLEGLAEEQFF	TGTGCCAGCAGCTTAGAGGGACTAGCGGAAGAGCAGTTCTTC
TRBJ2-2	NA	TRBD2	TRBV18	CASSPLAGYTGELFF	TGTGCCAGCTCACCGCTAGCGGGATACACCGGGGAGCTGTTTTTT
TRBJ1-4	few	TRBD1	TRBV29-1	CSVLGSDRANEKLFF	TGCAGCGTCCTGGGGTCGGACAGGGCTAATGAAAAACTGTTTTTT
TRBJ1-2	NA	NA	TRBV29-1	CSVKSEGYGYTF	TGCAGCGTTAAAAGCGAGGGATATGGCTACACCTTC
TRBJ2-7	NA	NA	TRBV9	CASSVASGTYEQYF	TGTGCCAGCAGCGTAGCAAGCGGAACCTACGAGCAGTACTTC